What follows is one T cell receptor beta chain and its context. TCRdb's copy holds only in-frame clones and misses some; the assay was immunoSEQ multiplex PCR. Of approximately 9,000 clones listed, roughly 90% are singletons. J lost 5 bases, V lost 5 bases, and 16 bases had no gene match. The CDR3 is 17 residues long. In germline, CDR1 is MDHEN, CDR2 SYDVKM. Time point reported: 2015-2016 season, pre-vaccination. Excluded were substance abuse, HIV/AIDS, active cancer, immunomodulatory drugs and active illness. The sample comes from a study of follicular helper T cells after annual influenza vaccination. In the study overall: Some donors were sampled over the 2013-2014, 2014-2015 and 2015-2016 vaccinations.

The sequencing here drew on CXCR5+ CD38- circulating T follicular helper cells from blood, taken on the day of influenza vaccination. Regarding subset: circulating Tfh, non-naive CD4+CXCR5+PD-1+ (ICOS+CD38+ or ICOS-CD38-). The clonotype was recovered from an adult who received the influenza vaccine. The chain uses TRBV28 and TRBJ1-2; 8 bases are a match to TRBD1. CDR3 loop: CASSRFSGQGMEYGYTF. The CDR3 DNA is TGTGCCAGCAGTAGGTTTAGTGGACAGGGAATGGAGTATGGCTACACCTTC.